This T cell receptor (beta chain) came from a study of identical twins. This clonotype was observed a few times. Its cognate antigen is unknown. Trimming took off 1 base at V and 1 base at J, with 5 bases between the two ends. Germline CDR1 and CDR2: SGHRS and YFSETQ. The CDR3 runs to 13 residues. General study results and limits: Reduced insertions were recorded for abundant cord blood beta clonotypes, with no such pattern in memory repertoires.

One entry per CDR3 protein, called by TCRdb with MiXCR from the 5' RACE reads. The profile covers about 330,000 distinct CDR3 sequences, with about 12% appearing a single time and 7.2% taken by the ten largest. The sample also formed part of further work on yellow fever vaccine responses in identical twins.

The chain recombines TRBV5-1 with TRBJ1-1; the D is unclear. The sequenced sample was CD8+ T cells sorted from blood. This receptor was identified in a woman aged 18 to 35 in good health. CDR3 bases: TGCGCCAGCAGCTTGAACCCGAACACTGAAGCTTTCTTT. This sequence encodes CASSLNPNTEAFF.